The T cell receptor (beta chain) under discussion was sequenced for a study of T cells in Graves' hyperthyroidism and ophthalmopathy (dated by TCRdb to between 2018 and 2021). In terms of the full investigation: Peripheral blood samples were taken at initial diagnosis, before any treatment was given. Prospective prediction of ophthalmopathy was tested in an independent validation cohort consisting of fewer than 20 hyperthyroidism patients and some 16 patients who later progressed to ophthalmopathy. To identify TCR V-J signatures that set the groups apart, the researchers used a discovery cohort of more than 95 patients, made up of 43 with Graves' ophthalmopathy and about 60 with stable Graves' hyperthyroidism. TCR Vbeta CDR3 sequencing of 130 to 150 peripheral blood samples (over 40 ophthalmopathy, about 80 hyperthyroidism and approximately 17 progressor patients) is reported in the paper. Thyroid tissue and blood T-cell repertoires from several Graves' hyperthyroidism patients were also compared in the study. For training and testing, the 100 or so patients in the discovery cohort were randomly divided in a 7:3 ratio. After sampling, hyperthyroidism patients received methimazole starting at 30 mg daily, and ophthalmopathy patients received high-dose intravenous methylprednisolone. Results and caveats for the whole study, not just this receptor: Most expanded thyroid clonotypes (frequency above 0.001) were also found in blood, which suggests that blood repertoires may mirror thyroid immune responses. In cross-validation, a model built on a 13 V-J signature told ophthalmopathy apart from stable hyperthyroidism with over 85% sensitivity and about 81% specificity, and in testing the same model reached 80%/75%. During validation, the model predicted progression to ophthalmopathy a median of around 6 months ahead of onset, with around 65% sensitivity and around 72% specificity. No statistical method was used to fix the sample size in advance, and group allocation was not hidden from the investigators.

Ten or more counts support this clonotype. Its antigen is unknown. Base qualities are not at hand, and no much larger clone is one base apart. Amplification of TCR beta CDR3 regions was carried out from RNA transcripts. For the first round of RT-PCR on the TCR CDR3, the HTBI primer set was used together with the Qiagen OneStep RT-PCR kit. Libraries were constructed in a second round of multiplex PCR, after which size selection and purification were performed. The libraries were sequenced on an Illumina HiSeq2000 using paired-end 100 bp reads. The source study handled its data this way. Raw data were processed with SOAPnuke, discarding reads with adapters, uncalled bases, mean Phred below 15, or no exact constant-primer or identifier match. COPE v1.2.5 was used to merge the high-quality paired reads, and each unique nucleotide sequence was defined as a clonotype. MiTCR v1.1 was used to align the clonotypes against IMGT TRBV, TRBD and TRBJ reference segments. The analysis was restricted to V-J combinations with a frequency above 0.0001, which together covered over 99% of the repertoires. A TCS score was defined as the ratio between F50 (clonal expansion) and ExV (chaos), using BLOSUM62-based TCRdist between CDR3 peptides within each V-J. Welch's t-statistics and random forest reduced approximately 520 V-J features to 10 to 15, which were used in a naive Bayes classifier (R e1071). Clones were called with MiXCR by TCRdb after fastp trimmed the public reads at Q25, and only in-frame beta chains were retained. Every CDR3 protein is listed once, alongside the most common genes and DNA of its rows. These V and J calls originate from TCRdb's pipeline instead of the authors' own analysis. For this sample there are about 560,000 distinct CDR3 sequences; roughly a sixth appear just once. The ten largest clones take up under 20% of the sample.

Stable Graves' hyperthyroidism was defined as the absence of progression to ophthalmopathy over 18 months of follow-up. Hyperthyroidism patients were newly diagnosed, with disease duration under 2 months, and aged 18 to 65 years. Any patient with an uncontrolled infection, another autoimmune disease, pregnancy or lactation was excluded. Diagnoses were established on the basis of clinical symptoms, serum thyroxine and TRAb, thyroid ultrasound, and orbital computed tomography. PBMCs were isolated from about 10 ml of fresh peripheral blood by Ficoll-Paque density gradient centrifugation. Total RNA was extracted with Trizol reagent, and quality was checked on an Agilent 2100 Bioanalyzer. The germline V gene specifies MNHNS as CDR1 and SASEGT as CDR2. The V and J ends are trimmed by 4 bases and 0 bases, leaving 13 bases between them. The CDR3 covers 16 residues, taking in both the cysteine and the phenylalanine. The sequence is cut down to CDR3 DNA, 48 bases in frame from base 1.

This receptor chain uses TRBV6-1 and TRBJ2-1; TRBD2 is possibly the D segment (6 matching bases). This TCR came from a woman between 18 and 30 years old with Graves' hyperthyroidism. The material sequenced was blood. The DNA is as follows: TGTGCCAGCAGTGCCCAGGAGGGGAGCTCCTACAATGAGCAGTTCTTC. Its protein is CASSAQEGSSYNEQFF.